This T cell receptor beta chain was retrieved from a study of early T cells in non-severe SARS-CoV-2 infection. Study-level information: It was bulk RNA from unsorted whole blood that was sequenced, and the chains were unpaired.

The protocol attached unique molecular identifiers to individual cDNA molecules. TCRdb ran MiXCR on the 5' RACE reads and lists one entry per CDR3 protein. Altogether under 35,000 distinct CDR3 sequences are present, 5.5% to 8% being singletons, with the ten largest covering less than 3%. This clonotype was observed at least ten times. The V and J ends lost 3 bases and 5 bases, in that order; junction bases with no gene match: 12. Germline V lookup: CDR1 DFQATT, CDR2 SNEGSKA (reference sequence). The CDR3 loop spans 16 amino acids. Sequenced material: whole blood. V and J are TRBV20-1 and TRBJ2-7, with 11 bases fitting TRBD2. This TCR was recovered from an adult who was a healthcare worker with PCR-confirmed SARS-CoV-2 infection or an uninfected control (not recorded which). The CDR3 coding sequence is TGCAGTGCTAGGGTAGGGGGTACTAGCGGGAGACACGAGCAGTACTTC. It translates to CSARVGGTSGRHEQYF.